A single sample gave rise to the 5 T cell receptor beta chains below, sequenced in a study of CD8+CD57+ T cells in acquired aplastic anemia. Genomic DNA templated the TCR beta VDJ and CDR3 profiling. TCRdb used MiXCR to reprocess the reads, holding one entry per CDR3 protein. The top ten hold approximately 32% of the sample, which has 110,000 or so distinct CDR3 sequences, 40% to 65% seen once. The sample comprised sorted CD4+, CD8+, or CD8+CD57+ T cells (not recorded which) from PBMCs. The source is a human donor in good health, serving as a control.

V is TRBV19 and J is TRBJ2-2; D not resolved. This CDR3 region has 13 residues. V was clipped by 4 bases and J by 3 bases, with 6 bases between them. In germline, CDR1 is LNHDA, CDR2 SQIVND (reference sequence). The CDR3 nucleotides read TGTGCCAGTAGTACAGGTTACACCGGGGAGCTGTTTTTT. This gives the protein CASSTGYTGELFF.

Ten or more counts support this clonotype. This chain joins TRBV9 and TRBJ1-6; TRBD1 agrees at 7 bases. Germline V gene lookup returns CDR1 SGDLS and CDR2 YYNGEE. The trim removed 3 bases at V and 6 bases at J, leaving 3 bases unmatched. The CDR3 length is 14 residues. The CDR3 region has the DNA TGTGCCAGCAGCGAGGGACAGAGTAATTCACCCCTCCACTTT. Translated: CASSEGQSNSPLHF.

This clonotype was detected many times. The CDR3 region has the DNA TGTGCCAGCAGTCCTGATCCGGGACAGACAGATACGCAGTATTTT. The encoded protein is CASSPDPGQTDTQYF. This chain joins TRBV2 and TRBJ2-3; 7 bases fit TRBD1. The CDR3 is 15 residues long. Germline lookup yields CDR1 SNHLY and CDR2 FYNNEI. The V segment lost 5 bases and the J segment 3 bases; nucleotides outside the gene matches: 8.

In its sample, this clonotype was seen many times. V usage is TRBV5-4 and J usage is TRBJ2-5, with 11 nucleotides matching TRBD2. The CDR3 runs 17 residues. Germline V gene lookup returns CDR1 SGHNT and CDR2 YYREEE (reference sequence). With V trimmed by 4 bases and J by 1 base, 9 bases remained unmatched. The CDR3 coding sequence is TGTGCCAGCAGCAGGCTACCAACTAGCGGGGGCCAAGAGACCCAGTACTTC. Amino acids: CASSRLPTSGGQETQYF.

This clonotype was counted a single time. Because the CDR3 is missing its conserved closing phenylalanine or tryptophan, this is likely a read error. The chain employs TRBV20-1 and TRBJ2-1, with 9 positions matching TRBD1. The CDR3 extends over 14 amino acids. V shed 3 bases, J shed 7 bases, and the junction held 7 bases outside the gene matches. The V gene's germline CDR1 is DFQATT and CDR2 SNEGSKA (reference sequence). CDR3 in DNA: TGCAGTGCTAGCTCGGGACAGGGTGGAAATGAGCAGTTCTTA. Translation gives CSASSGQGGNEQFL.